The 8 T cell receptor beta chains given below trace back to one sample, sequenced in a study of T cell responses to AZD1222 COVID-19 vaccine. Sequencing was performed with immunoSEQ multiplex PCR; in TCRdb, only in-frame clones are kept and a portion is missing. The sample consists of 100,000 to 150,000 clones, 90% of them appearing once. Sequencing used peripheral blood, obtained on day 0 of AZD1222 vaccination. Receptors originate from an adult in good health.

The V call is TRBV6-4, the J call TRBJ2-7, with 8 bases fitting TRBD1. Germline V gives CDR1 MRHNA, CDR2 SNTAGT. The trim removed 3 bases at V and 1 base at J, leaving 2 bases unmatched. There are 14 residues in the CDR3. The chain's CDR3 is CASSEQGGSYEQYF. Written as DNA, the CDR3 is TGTGCCAGCAGTGAACAGGGGGGATCCTACGAGCAGTACTTC.

The CDR3 DNA reads TGTGCCAGCAGCCGACAGGGGAAGACCTACGAGCAGTACTTC. Its translation: CASSRQGKTYEQYF. This sequence joins TRBV7-8 and TRBJ2-7; 8 positions match TRBD1. CDR3 size: 14 residues. CDR1 is SGHVS, CDR2 FQNEAQ, per germline. Trimming took 5 bases from V and 2 from J; bases not matched to a gene: 5.

The V call is TRBV27, the J call TRBJ1-1; D gene ambiguous. Deletions cut 4 bases from V and 1 base from J, with 10 bases between. CDR1 MNHEY and CDR2 SMNVEV come from the germline V gene (reference sequence). The CDR3 has 14 residues. CDR3 sequence reads: CASSSPVRNTEAFF. DNA for the CDR3: TGTGCCAGCAGTTCCCCGGTCCGGAACACTGAAGCTTTCTTT.

This chain uses TRBV5-1 with TRBJ2-3; D ambiguous. With 0 bases removed from V and 2 bases from J, the gap between germline ends came to 7 bases. CDR3 length: 14 amino acids. Germline assignment: CDR1 SGHRS and CDR2 YFSETQ. In DNA, the CDR3 is TGCGCCAGCAGCTTGGAACAGACCACAGATACGCAGTATTTT. Translating gives CASSLEQTTDTQYF.

This chain connects TRBV24-1 to TRBJ1-5; possibly TRBD1 for D (5 bases). Trimming stripped 7 bases from V and 7 bases from J, with 13 bases between. The CDR3 covers 13 residues. CDR1 is KGHDR and CDR2 is SFDVKD in the germline V gene. The CDR3 spells CATRSAGGQPQHF. Here the CDR3 DNA reads TGTGCCACCAGGTCCGCGGGGGGGCAGCCCCAGCATTTT.

V and J are TRBV12-1 and TRBJ1-6. TRBV12-1 is flagged as a pseudogene. The CDR3 length is 14 residues. The CDR3 bases are TGTGCCAGCAGCTTAATCGCCGTCTACTCACCCCTCCACTTT. As protein: CASSLIAVYSPLHF.

V gene TRBV7-4 combines with J gene TRBJ2-7; D gene uncertain. Germline CDR1 is SGHVT and CDR2 is SQSDAQ. Trimming pared 2 bases from V and 2 bases from J, leaving 22 bases between. This CDR3 spans 18 amino acids. This CDR3 is CASSLPPNYTIRTYEQYF. The CDR3 DNA reads as TGTGCCAGCAGCTTACCTCCAAACTATACTATACGAACCTACGAGCAGTACTTC.

The chain is built from TRBV28 and TRBJ1-2, with TRBD1 as a possible D gene (5 bases). V lost 8 bases and J 9 bases, leaving 25 bases between the germline ends. The CDR3 has 15 amino acids. In germline, CDR1 is MDHEN, CDR2 SYDVKM. CDR3 sequence reads: CASVYPAAGGYSYTF. The DNA for the CDR3 is TGTGCCAGCGTGTACCCAGCCGCGGGGGGTTATAGCTACACCTTC.